This T cell receptor beta chain was sequenced for a study of monozygotic twins with inflammatory bowel disease. Reanalyzing the 5' RACE reads, TCRdb keeps one entry per CDR3 protein, without DNA. The sample table includes over 150,000 distinct CDR3 sequences. This sequence was found in a human donor with ulcerative colitis or Crohn's disease, or a healthy co-twin of an affected twin (not recorded which). Specimen: blood.

CDR3 sequence: CASRGTGGSQPQHF. The chain links TRBV2 to TRBJ1-5; with no DNA, the TCRdb D assignment of TRBD1 cannot be verified. The CDR3 spans 14 residues. Germline values: CDR1 SNHLY, CDR2 FYNNEI.